The clone carrying this T cell receptor (beta chain) showed up just a few times. Its specificity is unknown. This specimen comes from a study of T cells in narcolepsy. Whole-study results and caveats: In some patient and control memory CD4+ samples, autoreactive clones were absent. Same-patient CSF and blood CD4+ T cell clonotypes included HCRT-specific and TRIB2-specific autoreactive ones. Healthy controls reportedly lacked the autoreactive clonotypes serially found in patients' blood.

The data were produced by immunoSEQ multiplex PCR, yet TCRdb's version contains in-frame clones alone and is incomplete. The profile covers 25,000 to 35,000 clones, with about nine tenths appearing a single time and 1% to 1.5% taken by the ten largest. Germline CDR1 and CDR2: LNHDA and SQIVND (reference sequence). V lost 5 bases and J lost 3, with 14 bases in between. There are 14 residues in the CDR3. Material for sequencing was CD45RA- memory CD4+ T cells from PBMCs. This chain connects TRBV19 to TRBJ2-7; no reliable D call. The TCR originated in a human donor with narcolepsy. The CDR3 spells CASSFLKVVYEQYF. The DNA for the CDR3 is TGTGCCAGTAGTTTCCTTAAAGTCGTCTACGAGCAGTACTTC.